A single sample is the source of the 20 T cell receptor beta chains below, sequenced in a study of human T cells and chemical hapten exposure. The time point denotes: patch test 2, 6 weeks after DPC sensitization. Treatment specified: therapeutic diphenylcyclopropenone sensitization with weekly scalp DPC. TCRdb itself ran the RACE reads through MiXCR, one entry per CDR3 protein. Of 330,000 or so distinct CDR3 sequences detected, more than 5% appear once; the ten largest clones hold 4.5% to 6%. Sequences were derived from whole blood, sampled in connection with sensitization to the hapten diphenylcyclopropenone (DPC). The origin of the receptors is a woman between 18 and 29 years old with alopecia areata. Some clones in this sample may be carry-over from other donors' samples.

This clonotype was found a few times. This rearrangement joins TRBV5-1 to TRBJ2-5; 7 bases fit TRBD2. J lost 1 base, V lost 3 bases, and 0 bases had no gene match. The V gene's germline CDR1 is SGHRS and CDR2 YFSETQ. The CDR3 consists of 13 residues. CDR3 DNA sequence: TGCGCCAGCAGCTGGGGGGGCCAAGAGACCCAGTACTTC. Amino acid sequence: CASSWGGQETQYF. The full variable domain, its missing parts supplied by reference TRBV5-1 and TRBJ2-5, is KAGVTQTPRYLIKTRGQQVTLSCSPISGHRSVSWYQQTPGQGLQFLFEYFSETQRNKGNFPGRFSGRQFSNSRSEMNVSTLELGDSALYLCASSWGGQETQYFGPGTRLLVL.

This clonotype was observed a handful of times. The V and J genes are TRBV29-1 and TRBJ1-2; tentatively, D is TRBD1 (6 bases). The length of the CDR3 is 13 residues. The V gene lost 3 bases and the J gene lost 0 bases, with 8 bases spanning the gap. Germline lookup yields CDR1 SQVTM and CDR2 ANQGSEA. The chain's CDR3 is CSVETGANYGYTF. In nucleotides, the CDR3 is TGCAGCGTTGAGACAGGAGCTAACTATGGCTACACCTTC.

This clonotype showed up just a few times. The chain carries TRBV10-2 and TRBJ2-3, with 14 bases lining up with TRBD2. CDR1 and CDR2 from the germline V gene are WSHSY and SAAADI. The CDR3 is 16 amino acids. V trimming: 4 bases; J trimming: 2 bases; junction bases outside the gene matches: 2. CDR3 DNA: TGCGCCAGCAGTGGGACTAGCGGGGGGTTCACAGATACGCAGTATTTT. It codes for CASSGTSGGFTDTQYF.

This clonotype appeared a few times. In DNA form, the CDR3 reads TGTGCCAGCAGTTCGCTGCAGGGCTCTGGGGCCAACGTCCTGACTTTC. This gives the protein CASSSLQGSGANVLTF. The chain is built from TRBV12-3 or TRBV12-4 and TRBJ2-6; possible D gene TRBD1, 5 bases. Trimming removed 4 bases at V and 0 bases at J, with 10 bases between. The CDR3 contains 16 residues.

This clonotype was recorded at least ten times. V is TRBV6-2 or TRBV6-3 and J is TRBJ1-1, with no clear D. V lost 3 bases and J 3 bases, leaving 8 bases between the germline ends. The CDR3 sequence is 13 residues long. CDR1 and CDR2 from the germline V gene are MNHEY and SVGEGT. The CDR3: CASSYYVYTEAFF. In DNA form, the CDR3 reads TGTGCCAGCAGTTATTATGTGTACACTGAAGCTTTCTTT.

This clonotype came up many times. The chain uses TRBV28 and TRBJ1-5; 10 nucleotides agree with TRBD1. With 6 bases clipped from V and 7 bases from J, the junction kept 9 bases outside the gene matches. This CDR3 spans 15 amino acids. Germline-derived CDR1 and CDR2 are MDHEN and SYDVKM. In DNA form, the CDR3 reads TGTGCCAGCAGCTCCGGGACAGGGGAGAGCCAGCCCCAGCATTTT. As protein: CASSSGTGESQPQHF.

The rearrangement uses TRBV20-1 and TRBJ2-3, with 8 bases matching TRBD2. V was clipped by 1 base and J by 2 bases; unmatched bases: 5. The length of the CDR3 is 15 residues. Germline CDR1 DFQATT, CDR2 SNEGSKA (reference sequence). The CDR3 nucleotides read TGCAGTGCTAGAGCAGTAGCGGGATACACAGATACGCAGTATTTT. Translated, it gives CSARAVAGYTDTQYF.

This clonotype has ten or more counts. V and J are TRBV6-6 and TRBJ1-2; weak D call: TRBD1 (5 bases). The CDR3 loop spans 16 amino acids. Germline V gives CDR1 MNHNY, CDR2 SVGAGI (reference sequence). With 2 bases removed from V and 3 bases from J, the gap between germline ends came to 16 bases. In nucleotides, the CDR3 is TGTGCCAGCAGTTACGCGGGGCCTCCCTCTTACTATGGCTACACCTTC. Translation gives CASSYAGPPSYYGYTF.

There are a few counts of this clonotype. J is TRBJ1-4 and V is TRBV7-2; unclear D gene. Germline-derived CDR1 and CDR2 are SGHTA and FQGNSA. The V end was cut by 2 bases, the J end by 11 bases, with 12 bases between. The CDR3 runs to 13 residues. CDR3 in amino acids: CASSLFMARKLFF. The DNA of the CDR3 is TGTGCCAGCAGCTTATTTATGGCCCGGAAACTGTTTTTT.

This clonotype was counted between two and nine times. The CDR3 nucleotides are TGTGCCATCAGTGGGGCCCAGAGAGGAGGAAACACCATATATTTT. This sequence encodes CAISGAQRGGNTIYF. The chain employs TRBV10-3 and TRBJ1-3; no clear D gene. The germline V gene has CDR1 ENHRY and CDR2 SYGVKD. V was pared by 4 bases and J by 4 bases, with 14 bases between. This CDR3 comprises 15 residues.

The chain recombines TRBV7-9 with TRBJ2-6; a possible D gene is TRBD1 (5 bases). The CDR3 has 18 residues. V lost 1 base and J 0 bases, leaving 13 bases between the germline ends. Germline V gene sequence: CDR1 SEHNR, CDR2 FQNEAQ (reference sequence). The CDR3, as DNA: TGTGCCAGCAGCTTAGACAGGCTTCTGAACTCTGGGGCCAACGTCCTGACTTTC. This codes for CASSLDRLLNSGANVLTF.

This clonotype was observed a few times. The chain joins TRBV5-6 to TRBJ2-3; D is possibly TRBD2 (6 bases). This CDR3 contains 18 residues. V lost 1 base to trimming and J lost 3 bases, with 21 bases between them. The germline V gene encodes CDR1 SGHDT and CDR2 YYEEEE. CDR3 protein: CASSLRISPRGLTDTQYF. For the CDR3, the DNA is TGTGCCAGCAGCTTGAGAATTTCGCCGCGGGGTTTGACAGATACGCAGTATTTT.

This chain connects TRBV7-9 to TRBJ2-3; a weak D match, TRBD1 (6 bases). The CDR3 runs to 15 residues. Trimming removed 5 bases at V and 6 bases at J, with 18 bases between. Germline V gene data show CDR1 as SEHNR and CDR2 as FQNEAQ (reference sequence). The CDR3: CASSPNDRLGDTQYF. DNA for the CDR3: TGTGCCAGCAGCCCGAATGACAGGTTGGGGGATACGCAGTATTTT. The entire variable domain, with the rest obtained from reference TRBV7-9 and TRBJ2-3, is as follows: DTGVSQNPRHKITKRGQNVTFRCDPISEHNRLYWYRQTLGQGPEFLTYFQNEAQLEKSRLLSDRFSAERPKGSFSTLEIQRTEQGDSAMYLCASSPNDRLGDTQYFGPGTRLTVL.

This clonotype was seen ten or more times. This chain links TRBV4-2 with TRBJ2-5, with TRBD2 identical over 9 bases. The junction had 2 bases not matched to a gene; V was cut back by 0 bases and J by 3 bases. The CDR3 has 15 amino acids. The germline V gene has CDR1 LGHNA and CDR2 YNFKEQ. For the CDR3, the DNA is TGTGCCAGCAGCCAAGAACTAGCGGGTAAAGAGACCCAGTACTTC. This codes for CASSQELAGKETQYF.

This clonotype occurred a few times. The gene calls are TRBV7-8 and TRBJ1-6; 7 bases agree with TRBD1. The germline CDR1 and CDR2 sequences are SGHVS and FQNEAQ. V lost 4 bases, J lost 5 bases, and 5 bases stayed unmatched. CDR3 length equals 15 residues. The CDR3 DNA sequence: TGTGCCAGCAGCTGGAGGGGGCAGGATAATTCACCCCTCCACTTT. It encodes CASSWRGQDNSPLHF.

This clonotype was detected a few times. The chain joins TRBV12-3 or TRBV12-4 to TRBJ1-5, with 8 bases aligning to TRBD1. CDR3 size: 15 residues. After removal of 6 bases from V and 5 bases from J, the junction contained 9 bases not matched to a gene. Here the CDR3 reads CASSENQGADQPQHF. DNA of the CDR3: TGTGCCAGCAGCGAAAATCAGGGGGCTGATCAGCCCCAGCATTTT.

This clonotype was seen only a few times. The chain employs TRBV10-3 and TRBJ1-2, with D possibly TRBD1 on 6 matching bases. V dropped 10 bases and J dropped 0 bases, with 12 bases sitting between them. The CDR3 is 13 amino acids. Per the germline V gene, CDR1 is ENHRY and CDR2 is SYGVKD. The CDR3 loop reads CASLDRSNYGYTF. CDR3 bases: TGTGCCAGCTTGGACAGATCTAACTATGGCTACACCTTC.

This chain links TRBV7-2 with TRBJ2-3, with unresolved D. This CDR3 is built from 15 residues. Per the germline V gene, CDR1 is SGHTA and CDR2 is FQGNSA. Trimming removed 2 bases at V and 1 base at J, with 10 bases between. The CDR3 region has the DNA TGTGCCAGCAGCTTATACCCCGGTGGCACAGATACGCAGTATTTT. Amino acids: CASSLYPGGTDTQYF. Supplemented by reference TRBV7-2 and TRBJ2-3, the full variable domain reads GAGVSQSPSNKVTEKGKDVELRCDPISGHTALYWYRQSLGQGLEFLIYFQGNSAPDKSGLPSDRFSAERTGGSVSTLTIQRTQQEDSAVYLCASSLYPGGTDTQYFGPGTRLTVL.

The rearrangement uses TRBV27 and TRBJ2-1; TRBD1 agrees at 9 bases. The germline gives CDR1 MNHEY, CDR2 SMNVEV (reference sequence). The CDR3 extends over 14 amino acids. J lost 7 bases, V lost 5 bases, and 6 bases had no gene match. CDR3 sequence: CASSVDRGWNEQFF. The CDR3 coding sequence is TGTGCCAGCAGTGTGGACAGGGGATGGAATGAGCAGTTCTTC.

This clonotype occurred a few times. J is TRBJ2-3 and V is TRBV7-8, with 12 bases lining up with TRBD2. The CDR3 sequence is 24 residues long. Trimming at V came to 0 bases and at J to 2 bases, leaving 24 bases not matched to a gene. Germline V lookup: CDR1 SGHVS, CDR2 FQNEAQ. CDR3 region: CASSLAENDILAGLAGLLTDTQYF. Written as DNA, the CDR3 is TGTGCCAGCAGCTTAGCGGAAAACGACATACTGGCCGGACTAGCGGGGCTCCTCACAGATACGCAGTATTTT.